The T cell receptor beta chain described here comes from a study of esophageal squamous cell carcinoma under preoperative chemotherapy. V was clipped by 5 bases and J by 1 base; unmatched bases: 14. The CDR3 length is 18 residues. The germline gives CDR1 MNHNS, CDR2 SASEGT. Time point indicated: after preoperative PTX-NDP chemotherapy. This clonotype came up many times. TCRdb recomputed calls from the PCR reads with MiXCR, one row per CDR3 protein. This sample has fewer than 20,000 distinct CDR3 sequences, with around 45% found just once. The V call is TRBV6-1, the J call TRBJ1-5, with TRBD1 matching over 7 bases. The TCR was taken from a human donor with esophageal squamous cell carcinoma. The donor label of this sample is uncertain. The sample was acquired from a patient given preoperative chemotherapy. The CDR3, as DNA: TGTGCCAGCAGTCGATTGAGGGGGACAGTTCTCAGCAATCAGCCCCAGCATTTT. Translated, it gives CASSRLRGTVLSNQPQHF.